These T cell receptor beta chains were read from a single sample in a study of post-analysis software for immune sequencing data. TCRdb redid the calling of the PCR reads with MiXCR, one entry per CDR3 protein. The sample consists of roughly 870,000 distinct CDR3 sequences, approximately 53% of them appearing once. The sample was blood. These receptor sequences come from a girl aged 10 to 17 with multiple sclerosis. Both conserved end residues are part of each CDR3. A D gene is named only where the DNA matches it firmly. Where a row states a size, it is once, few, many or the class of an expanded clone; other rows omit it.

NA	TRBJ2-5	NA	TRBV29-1	CSSLLWRARGETQYF	TGCAGCTCCCTCCTGTGGAGGGCAAGGGGAGAGACCCAGTACTTC
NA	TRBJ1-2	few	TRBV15	CATSREKFLHTF	TGTGCCACCAGCAGAGAGAAGTTCCTGCACACCTTC
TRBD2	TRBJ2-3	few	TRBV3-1	CASSPQRGASTDTQYF	TGTGCCAGCAGCCCACAGCGGGGCGCTAGCACAGATACGCAGTATTTT
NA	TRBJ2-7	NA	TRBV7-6	CASSLGNTGNYEQYF	TGTGCCAGCAGCTTAGGAAACACAGGGAACTACGAGCAGTACTTC
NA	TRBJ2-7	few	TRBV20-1	CSARWGQDEQYF	TGCAGTGCTAGGTGGGGCCAGGACGAGCAGTACTTC
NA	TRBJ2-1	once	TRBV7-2	CASSLARSPTRSYNEQFF	TGTGCCAGCAGCTTAGCGCGATCCCCGACTAGGTCCTACAATGAGCAGTTCTTC
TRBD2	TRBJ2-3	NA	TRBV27	CASSLSVGLDTDTQYF	TGTGCCAGCAGTTTATCCGTGGGACTAGACACAGATACGCAGTATTTT
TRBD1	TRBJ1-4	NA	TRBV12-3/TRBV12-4	CASSIRGQSNEKLFF	TGTGCCAGCAGTATCAGGGGACAGTCTAATGAAAAACTGTTTTTT
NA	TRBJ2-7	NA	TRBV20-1	CSARGGLSSYEQYF	TGCAGTGCTAGAGGAGGACTATCGTCCTACGAGCAGTACTTC
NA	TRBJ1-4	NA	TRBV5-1	CASSLGGQGEKLFF	TGCGCCAGCAGCTTGGGAGGTCAGGGGGAAAAACTGTTTTTT
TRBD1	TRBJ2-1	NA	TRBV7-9	CASSLASAGGRDEQFF	TGTGCCAGCAGCTTAGCATCGGCAGGGGGAAGGGATGAGCAGTTCTTC
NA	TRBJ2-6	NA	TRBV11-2	CASSFDACPGSGANVLTF	TGTGCCAGCAGCTTTGATGCCTGCCCAGGCTCTGGGGCCAACGTCCTGACTTTC
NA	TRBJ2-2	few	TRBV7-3	CASSWTENTGELFF	TGTGCCAGCAGCTGGACAGAGAACACCGGGGAGCTGTTTTTT
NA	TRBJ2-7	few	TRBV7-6	CAGSLASTPTYEQYF	TGTGCCGGCAGCTTAGCGTCGACCCCCACCTACGAGCAGTACTTC
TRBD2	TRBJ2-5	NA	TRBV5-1	CASSETGTSEETQYF	TGCGCCAGCAGCGAGACCGGGACTAGCGAAGAGACCCAGTACTTC
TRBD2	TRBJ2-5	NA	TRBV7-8	CASSLARRGGKETQYF	TGTGCCAGCAGCTTAGCACGGCGGGGAGGGAAAGAGACCCAGTACTTC
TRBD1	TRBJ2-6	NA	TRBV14	CASSQSLRDRISGANVLTF	TGTGCCAGCAGCCAAAGCCTCCGGGACAGGATATCTGGGGCCAACGTCCTGACTTTC
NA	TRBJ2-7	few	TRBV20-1	CSASPREDRTYEQYF	TGCAGTGCCTCGCCCCGGGAGGACAGAACCTACGAGCAGTACTTC
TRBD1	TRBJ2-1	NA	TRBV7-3	CASSLVARHGGTGVEQFF	TGTGCCAGCAGCTTGGTAGCCCGCCACGGAGGGACAGGGGTTGAGCAGTTCTTC
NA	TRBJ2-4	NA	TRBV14	CASSQDGAQNIQYF	TGTGCCAGCAGCCAAGATGGTGCACAAAACATTCAGTACTTC
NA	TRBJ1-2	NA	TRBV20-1	CSAADYRGGQGGYTF	TGCAGTGCTGCGGATTATAGGGGGGGGCAGGGTGGCTACACCTTC
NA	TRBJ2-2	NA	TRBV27	CASNPRGQSNTGELFF	TGTGCCAGCAACCCCCGGGGGCAGTCTAACACCGGGGAGCTGTTTTTT
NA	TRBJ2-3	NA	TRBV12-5	CASGFLTSYRTDTQYF	TGTGCTAGTGGTTTCCTAACTAGTTACAGGACAGATACGCAGTATTTT